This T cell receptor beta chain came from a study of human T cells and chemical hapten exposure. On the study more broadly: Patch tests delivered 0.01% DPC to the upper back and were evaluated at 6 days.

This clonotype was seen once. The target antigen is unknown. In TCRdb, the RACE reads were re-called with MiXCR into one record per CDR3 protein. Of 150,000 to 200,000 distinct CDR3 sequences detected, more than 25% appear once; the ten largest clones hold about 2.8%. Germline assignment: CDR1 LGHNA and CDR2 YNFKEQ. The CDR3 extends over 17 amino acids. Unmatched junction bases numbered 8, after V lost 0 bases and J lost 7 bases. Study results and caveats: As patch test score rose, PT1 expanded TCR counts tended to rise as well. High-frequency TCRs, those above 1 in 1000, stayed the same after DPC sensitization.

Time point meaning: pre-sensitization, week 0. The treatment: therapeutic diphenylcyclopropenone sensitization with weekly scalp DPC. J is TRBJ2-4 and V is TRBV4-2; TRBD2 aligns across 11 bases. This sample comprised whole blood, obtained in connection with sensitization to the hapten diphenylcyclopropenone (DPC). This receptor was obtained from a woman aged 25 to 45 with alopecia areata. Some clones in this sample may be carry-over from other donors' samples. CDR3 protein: CASSQEGGLAGGNIQYF. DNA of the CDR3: TGTGCCAGCAGCCAAGAAGGAGGGTTAGCGGGGGGGAACATTCAGTACTTC.